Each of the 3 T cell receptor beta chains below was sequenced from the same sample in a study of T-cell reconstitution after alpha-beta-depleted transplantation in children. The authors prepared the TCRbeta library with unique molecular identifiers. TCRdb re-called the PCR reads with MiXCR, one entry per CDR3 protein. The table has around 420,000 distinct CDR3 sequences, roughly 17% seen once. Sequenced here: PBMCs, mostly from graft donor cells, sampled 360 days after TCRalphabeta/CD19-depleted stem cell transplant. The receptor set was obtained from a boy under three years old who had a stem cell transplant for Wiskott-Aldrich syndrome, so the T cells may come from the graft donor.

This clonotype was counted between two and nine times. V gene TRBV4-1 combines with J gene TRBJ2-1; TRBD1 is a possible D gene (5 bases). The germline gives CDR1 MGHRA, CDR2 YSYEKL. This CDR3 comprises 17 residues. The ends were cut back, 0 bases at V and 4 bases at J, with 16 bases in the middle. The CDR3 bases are TGCGCCAGCAGCCAAGATGTCACAGGCGCATCATACAATGAGCAGTTCTTC. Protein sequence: CASSQDVTGASYNEQFF.

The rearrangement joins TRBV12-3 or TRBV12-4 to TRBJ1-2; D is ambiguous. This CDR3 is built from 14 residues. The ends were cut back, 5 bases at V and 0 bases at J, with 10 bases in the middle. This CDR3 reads CASSLRLPNYGYTF. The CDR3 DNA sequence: TGTGCCAGCAGTCTCCGACTGCCTAACTATGGCTACACCTTC.

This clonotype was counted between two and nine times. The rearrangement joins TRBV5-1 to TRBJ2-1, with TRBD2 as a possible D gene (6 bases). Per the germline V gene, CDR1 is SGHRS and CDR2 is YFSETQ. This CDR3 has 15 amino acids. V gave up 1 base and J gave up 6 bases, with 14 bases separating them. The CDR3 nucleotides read TGCGCCAGCAGCTTGATAGGAGGGCCACCCAATGAGCAGTTCTTC. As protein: CASSLIGGPPNEQFF.